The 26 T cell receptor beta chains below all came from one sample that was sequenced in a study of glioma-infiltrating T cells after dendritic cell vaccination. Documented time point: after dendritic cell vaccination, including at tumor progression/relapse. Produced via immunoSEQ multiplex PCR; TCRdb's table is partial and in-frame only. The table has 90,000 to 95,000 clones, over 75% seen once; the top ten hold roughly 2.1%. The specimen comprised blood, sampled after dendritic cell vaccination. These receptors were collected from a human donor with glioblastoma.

The CDR3 nucleotides read TGTGCCAGCAGTTACTCGAGAGTCTGGCGGGAGGGAGTATACTTC. Translation gives CASSYSRVWREGVYF. This chain uses TRBV6-5 with TRBJ2-5; TRBD2 matches at 9 bases. CDR3 length equals 15 residues. The J segment lost 14 bases and the V segment lost 0 bases, leaving 13 bases of the junction unmatched. From germline, CDR1 is MNHEY and CDR2 SVGAGI.

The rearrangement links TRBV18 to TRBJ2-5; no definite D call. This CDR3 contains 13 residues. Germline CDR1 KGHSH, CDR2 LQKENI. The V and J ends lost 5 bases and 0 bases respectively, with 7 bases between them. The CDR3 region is CASSKADQETQYF. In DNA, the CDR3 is TGTGCCAGCTCAAAGGCGGACCAAGAGACCCAGTACTTC.

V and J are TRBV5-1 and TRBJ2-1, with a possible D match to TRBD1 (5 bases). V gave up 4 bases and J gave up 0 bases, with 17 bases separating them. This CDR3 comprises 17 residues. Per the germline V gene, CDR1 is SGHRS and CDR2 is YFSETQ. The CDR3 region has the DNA TGCGCCAGCAGCGCCCGAGTGGGGCTTAGCTCCTACAATGAGCAGTTCTTC. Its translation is CASSARVGLSSYNEQFF.

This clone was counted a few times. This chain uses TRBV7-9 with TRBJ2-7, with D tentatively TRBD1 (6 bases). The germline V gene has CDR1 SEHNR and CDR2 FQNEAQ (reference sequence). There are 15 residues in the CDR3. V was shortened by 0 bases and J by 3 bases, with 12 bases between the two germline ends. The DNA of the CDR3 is TGTGCCAGCAGCTTAGCTGGGACATCTAACTACGAGCAGTACGTC. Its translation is CASSLAGTSNYEQYV.

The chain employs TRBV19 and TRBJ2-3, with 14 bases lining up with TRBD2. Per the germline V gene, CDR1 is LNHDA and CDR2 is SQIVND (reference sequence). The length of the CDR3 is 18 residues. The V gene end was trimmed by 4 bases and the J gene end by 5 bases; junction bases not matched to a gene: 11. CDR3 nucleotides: TGTGCCAGTAGTAAAACTCCGGGACTAGCGGGAGTTGGAGATACGCAGTATTTT. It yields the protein CASSKTPGLAGVGDTQYF.

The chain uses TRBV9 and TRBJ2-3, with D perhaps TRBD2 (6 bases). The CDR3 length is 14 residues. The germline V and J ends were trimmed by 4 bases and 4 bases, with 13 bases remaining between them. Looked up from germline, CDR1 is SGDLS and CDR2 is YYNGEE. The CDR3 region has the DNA TGTGCCAGCAGCATGCGGGATGGCGCAGATACGCAGTATTTT. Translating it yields CASSMRDGADTQYF.

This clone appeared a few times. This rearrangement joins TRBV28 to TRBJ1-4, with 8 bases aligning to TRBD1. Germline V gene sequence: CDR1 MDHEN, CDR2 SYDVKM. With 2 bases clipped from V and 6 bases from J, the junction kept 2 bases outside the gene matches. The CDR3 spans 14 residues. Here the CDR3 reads CASSLPGQDEKLFF. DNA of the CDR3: TGTGCCAGCAGTTTACCGGGACAGGATGAAAAACTGTTTTTT.

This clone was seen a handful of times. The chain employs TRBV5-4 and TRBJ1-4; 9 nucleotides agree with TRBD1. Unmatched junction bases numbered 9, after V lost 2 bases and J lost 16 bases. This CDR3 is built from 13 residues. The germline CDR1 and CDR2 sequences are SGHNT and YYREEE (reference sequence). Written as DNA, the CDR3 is TGTGCCAGCAGCTTCCAAGGACAGGGGATCGGGTTTTTT. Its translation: CASSFQGQGIGFF.

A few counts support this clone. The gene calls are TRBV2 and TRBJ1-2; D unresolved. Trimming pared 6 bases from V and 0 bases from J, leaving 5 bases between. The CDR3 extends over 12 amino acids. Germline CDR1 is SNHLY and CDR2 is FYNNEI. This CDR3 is CASSTANYGYTF. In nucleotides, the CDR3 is TGTGCCAGCAGCACAGCTAACTATGGCTACACCTTC.

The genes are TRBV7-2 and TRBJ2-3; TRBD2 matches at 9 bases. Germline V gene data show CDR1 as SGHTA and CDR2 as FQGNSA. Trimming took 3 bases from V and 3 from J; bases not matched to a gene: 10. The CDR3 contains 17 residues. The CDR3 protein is CASSLEVRGGKTDTQYF. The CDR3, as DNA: TGTGCCAGCAGCTTGGAAGTGCGGGGGGGAAAAACAGATACGCAGTATTTT.

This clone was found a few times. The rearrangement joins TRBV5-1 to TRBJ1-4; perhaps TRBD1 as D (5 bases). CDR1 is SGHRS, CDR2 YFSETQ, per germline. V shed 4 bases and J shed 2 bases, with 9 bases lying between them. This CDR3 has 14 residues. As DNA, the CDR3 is TGCGCCAGCAGCACCGACAGCACTAATGAAAAACTGTTTTTT. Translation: CASSTDSTNEKLFF.

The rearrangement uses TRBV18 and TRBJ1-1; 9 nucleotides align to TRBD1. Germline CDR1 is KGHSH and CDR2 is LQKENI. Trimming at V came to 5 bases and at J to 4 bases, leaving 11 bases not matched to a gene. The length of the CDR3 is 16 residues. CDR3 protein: CASSNTGGARGTEAFF. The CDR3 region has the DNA TGTGCCAGCTCAAACACAGGGGGCGCGAGGGGCACTGAAGCTTTCTTT.

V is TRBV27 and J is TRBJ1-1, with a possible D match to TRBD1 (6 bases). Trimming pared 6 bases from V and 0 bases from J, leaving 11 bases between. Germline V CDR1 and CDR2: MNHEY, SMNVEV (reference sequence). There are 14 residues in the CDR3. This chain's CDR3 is CASRLDRLNTEAFF. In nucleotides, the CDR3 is TGTGCCAGCAGGTTGGACAGATTGAACACTGAAGCTTTCTTT.

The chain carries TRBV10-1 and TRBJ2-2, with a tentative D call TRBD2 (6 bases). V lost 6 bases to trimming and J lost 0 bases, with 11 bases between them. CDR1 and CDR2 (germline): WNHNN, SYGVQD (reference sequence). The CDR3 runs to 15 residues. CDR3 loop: CASSSRGTNTGELFF. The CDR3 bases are TGCGCCAGCAGCAGTCGGGGGACGAACACCGGGGAGCTGTTTTTT.

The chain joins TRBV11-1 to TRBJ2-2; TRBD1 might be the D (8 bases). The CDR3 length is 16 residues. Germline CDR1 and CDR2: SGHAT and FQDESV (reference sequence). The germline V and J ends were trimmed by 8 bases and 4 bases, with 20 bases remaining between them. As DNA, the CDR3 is TGTGCCAGCCAATTAGCGGGTGGACAGGGCACCGGGGAGCTGTTTTTT. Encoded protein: CASQLAGGQGTGELFF. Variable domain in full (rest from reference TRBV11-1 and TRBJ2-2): EAEVAQSPRYKITEKSQAVAFWCDPISGHATLYWYRQILGQGPELLVQFQDESVVDDSQLPKDRFSAERLKGVDSTLKIQPAELGDSAMYLCASQLAGGQGTGELFFGEGSRLTVL.

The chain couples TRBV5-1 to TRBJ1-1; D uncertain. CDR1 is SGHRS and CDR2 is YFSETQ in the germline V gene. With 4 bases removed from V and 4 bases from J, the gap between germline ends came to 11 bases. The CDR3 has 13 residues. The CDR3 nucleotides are TGCGCCAGCAGCCCGGGTGGTAGCACTGAAGCTTTCTTT. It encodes CASSPGGSTEAFF.

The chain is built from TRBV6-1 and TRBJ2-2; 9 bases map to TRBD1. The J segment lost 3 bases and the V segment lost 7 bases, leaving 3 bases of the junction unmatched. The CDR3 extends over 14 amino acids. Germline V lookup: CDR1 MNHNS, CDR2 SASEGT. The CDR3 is CASNWDRDTGELFF. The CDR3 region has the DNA TGTGCCAGCAATTGGGACAGGGACACCGGGGAGCTGTTTTTT.

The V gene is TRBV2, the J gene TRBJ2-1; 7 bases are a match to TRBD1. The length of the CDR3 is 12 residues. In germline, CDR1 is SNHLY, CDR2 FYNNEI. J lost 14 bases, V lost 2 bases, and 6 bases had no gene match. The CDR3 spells CASSEWGQQEFF. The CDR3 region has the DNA TGTGCCAGCAGTGAATGGGGACAGCAGGAGTTCTTC.

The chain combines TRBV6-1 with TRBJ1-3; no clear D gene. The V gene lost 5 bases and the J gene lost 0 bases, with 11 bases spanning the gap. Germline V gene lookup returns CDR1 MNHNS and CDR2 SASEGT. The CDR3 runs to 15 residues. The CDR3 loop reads CASSLTALSGNTIYF. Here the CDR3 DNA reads TGTGCCAGCAGTTTGACTGCACTCTCTGGAAACACCATATATTTT.

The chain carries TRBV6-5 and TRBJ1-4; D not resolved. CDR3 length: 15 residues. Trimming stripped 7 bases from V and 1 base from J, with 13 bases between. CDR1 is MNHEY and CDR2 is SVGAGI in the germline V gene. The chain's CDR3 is CASKRTRVTNEKLFF. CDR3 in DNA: TGTGCCAGCAAGCGGACCCGGGTAACTAATGAAAAACTGTTTTTT.

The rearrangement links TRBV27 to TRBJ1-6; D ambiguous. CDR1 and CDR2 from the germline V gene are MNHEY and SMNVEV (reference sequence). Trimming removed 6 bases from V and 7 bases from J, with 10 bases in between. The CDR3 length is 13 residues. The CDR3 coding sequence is TGTGCCAGCAGGTGGAGTGCCAATTCACCCCTCCACTTT. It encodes CASRWSANSPLHF.

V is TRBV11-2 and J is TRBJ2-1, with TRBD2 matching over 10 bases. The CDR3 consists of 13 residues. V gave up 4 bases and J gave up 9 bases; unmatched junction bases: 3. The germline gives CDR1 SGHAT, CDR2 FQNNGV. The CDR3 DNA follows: TGTGCCAGCAGCTCCGGGACTAGCGTTGAGCAGTTCTTC. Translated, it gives CASSSGTSVEQFF.

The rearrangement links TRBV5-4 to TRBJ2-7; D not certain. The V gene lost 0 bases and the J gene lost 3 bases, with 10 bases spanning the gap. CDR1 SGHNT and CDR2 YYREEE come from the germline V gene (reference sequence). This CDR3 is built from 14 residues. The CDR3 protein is CASSLGLTGYEQYF. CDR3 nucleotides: TGTGCCAGCAGCTTGGGCCTAACGGGCTACGAGCAGTACTTC.

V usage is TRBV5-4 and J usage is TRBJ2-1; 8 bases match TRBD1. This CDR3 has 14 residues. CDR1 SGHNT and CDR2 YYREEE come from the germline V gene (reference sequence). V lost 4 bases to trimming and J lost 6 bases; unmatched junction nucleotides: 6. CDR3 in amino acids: CASSAGQGRNEQFF. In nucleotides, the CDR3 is TGTGCCAGCAGCGCCGGACAGGGCCGCAATGAGCAGTTCTTC.

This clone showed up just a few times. The CDR3 is CASSEVGRTDTQYF. For the CDR3, the DNA is TGTGCCAGCAGTGAAGTGGGCCGCACAGATACGCAGTATTTT. The rearrangement joins TRBV6-1 to TRBJ2-3, with unresolved D. V lost 1 base and J 1 base, leaving 6 bases between the germline ends. Germline CDR1 reads MNHNS; CDR2 reads SASEGT. This CDR3 is built from 14 residues.

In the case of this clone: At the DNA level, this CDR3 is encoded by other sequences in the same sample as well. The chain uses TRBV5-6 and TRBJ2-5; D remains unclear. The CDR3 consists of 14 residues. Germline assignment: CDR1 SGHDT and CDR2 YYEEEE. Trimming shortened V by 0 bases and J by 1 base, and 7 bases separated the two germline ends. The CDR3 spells CASSLGQIQETQYF. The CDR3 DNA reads TGTGCCAGCAGCTTGGGACAAATCCAAGAGACCCAGTACTTC.